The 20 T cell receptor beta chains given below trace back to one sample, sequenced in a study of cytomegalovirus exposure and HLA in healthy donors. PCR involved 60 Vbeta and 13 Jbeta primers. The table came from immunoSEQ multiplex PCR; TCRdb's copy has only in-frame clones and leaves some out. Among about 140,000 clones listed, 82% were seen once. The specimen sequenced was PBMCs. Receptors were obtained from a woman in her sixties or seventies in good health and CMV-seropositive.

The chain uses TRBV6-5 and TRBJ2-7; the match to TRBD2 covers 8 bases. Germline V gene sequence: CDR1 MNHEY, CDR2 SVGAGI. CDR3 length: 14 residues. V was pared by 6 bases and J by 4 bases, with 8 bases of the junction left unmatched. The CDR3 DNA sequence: TGTGCCAGCAGCCCAAGCGGGAGAGGGTACGAGCAGTACTTC. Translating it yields CASSPSGRGYEQYF.

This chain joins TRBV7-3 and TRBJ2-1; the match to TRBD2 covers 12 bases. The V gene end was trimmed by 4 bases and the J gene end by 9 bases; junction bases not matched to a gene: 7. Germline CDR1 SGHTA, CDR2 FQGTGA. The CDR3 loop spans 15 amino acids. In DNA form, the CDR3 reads TGTGCCAGCAGCTCGACTAGCGGGAGAGCGGTTGAGCAGTTCTTC. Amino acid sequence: CASSSTSGRAVEQFF.

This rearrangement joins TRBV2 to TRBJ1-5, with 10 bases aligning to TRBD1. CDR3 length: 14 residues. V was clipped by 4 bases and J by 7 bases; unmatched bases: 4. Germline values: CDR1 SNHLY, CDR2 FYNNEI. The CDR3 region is CASSGTGGDQPQHF. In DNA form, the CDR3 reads TGTGCCAGCAGTGGGACAGGGGGGGACCAGCCCCAGCATTTT.

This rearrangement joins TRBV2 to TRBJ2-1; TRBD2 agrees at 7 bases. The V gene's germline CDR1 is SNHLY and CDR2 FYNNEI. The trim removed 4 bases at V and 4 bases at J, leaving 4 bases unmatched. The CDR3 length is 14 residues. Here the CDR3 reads CASSVQAGYNEQFF. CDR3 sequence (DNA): TGTGCCAGCAGTGTTCAAGCGGGGTACAATGAGCAGTTCTTC.

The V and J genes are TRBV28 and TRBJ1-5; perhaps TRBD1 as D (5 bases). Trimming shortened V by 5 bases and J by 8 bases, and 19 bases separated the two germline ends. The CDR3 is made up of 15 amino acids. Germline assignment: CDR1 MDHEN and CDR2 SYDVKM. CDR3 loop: CASSIYDTGGKPQHF. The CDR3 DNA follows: TGTGCCAGCAGTATCTATGACACGGGGGGAAAGCCCCAGCATTTT.

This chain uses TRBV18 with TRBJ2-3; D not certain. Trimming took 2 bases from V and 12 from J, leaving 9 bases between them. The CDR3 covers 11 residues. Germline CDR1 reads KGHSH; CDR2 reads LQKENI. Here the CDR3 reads CASSPSTVQYF. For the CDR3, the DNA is TGTGCCAGCTCACCATCTACTGTACAGTATTTT.

In nucleotides, the CDR3 is TGTGCCAGCAGCACGGGACAGGGAGGGGAGACCCAGTACTTC. Protein product: CASSTGQGGETQYF. The chain links TRBV13 to TRBJ2-5; 9 bases are a match to TRBD1. With 5 bases clipped from V and 5 bases from J, the junction kept 6 bases outside the gene matches. CDR3 length: 14 residues. The germline V gene encodes CDR1 PRHDT and CDR2 FYEKMQ (reference sequence).

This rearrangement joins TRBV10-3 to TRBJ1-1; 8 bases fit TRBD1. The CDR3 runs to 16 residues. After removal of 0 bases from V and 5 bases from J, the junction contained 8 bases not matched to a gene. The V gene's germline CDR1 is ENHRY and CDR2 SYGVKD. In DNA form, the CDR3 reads TGTGCCATCAGTGAGTCAGGAACAGGGGGGCGGACTGAAGCTTTCTTT. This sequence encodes CAISESGTGGRTEAFF.

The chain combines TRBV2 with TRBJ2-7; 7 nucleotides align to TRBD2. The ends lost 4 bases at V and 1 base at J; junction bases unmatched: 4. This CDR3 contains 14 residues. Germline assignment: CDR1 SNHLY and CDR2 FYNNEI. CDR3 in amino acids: CASSVGGVSYEQYF. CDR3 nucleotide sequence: TGTGCCAGCAGTGTGGGAGGGGTTTCCTACGAGCAGTACTTC.

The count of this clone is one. The CDR3 DNA sequence: TGTGCCATCAGGCCGGTCGGAAACACCATATATTTT. This gives the protein CAIRPVGNTIYF. V is TRBV10-3 and J is TRBJ1-3; D not resolved. V was trimmed by 6 bases and J by 4 bases, leaving 7 bases between them. This CDR3 is built from 12 residues. Germline V CDR1 and CDR2: ENHRY, SYGVKD.

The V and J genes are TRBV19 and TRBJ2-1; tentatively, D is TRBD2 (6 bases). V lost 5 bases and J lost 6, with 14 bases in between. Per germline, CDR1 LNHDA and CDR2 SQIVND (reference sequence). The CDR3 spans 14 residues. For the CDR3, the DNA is TGTGCCAGTAGTCCTCCGGGACTCATCAATGAGCAGTTCTTC. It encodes CASSPPGLINEQFF. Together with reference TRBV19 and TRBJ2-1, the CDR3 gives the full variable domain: DGGITQSPKYLFRKEGQNVTLSCEQNLNHDAMYWYRQDPGQGLRLIYYSQIVNDFQKGDIAEGYSVSREKKESFPLTVTSAQKNPTAFYLCASSPPGLINEQFFGPGTRLTVL.

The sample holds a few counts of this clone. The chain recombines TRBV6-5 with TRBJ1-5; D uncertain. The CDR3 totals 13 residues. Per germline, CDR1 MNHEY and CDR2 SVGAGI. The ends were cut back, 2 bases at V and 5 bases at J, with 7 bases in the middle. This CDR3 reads CASSYAIDQPQHF. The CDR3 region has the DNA TGTGCCAGCAGTTACGCGATTGATCAGCCCCAGCATTTT.

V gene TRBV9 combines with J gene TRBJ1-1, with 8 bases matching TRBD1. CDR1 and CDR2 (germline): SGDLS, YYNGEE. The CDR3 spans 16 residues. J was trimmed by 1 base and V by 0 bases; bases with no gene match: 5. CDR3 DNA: TGTGCCAGCAGCGTAGGCCGGACAGGGTCGAACACTGAAGCTTTCTTT. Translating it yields CASSVGRTGSNTEAFF.

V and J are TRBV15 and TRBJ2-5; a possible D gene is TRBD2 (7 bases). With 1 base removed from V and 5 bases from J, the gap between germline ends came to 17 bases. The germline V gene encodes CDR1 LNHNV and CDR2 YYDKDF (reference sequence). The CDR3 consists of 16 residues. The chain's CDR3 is CATSRGDYLRGETQYF. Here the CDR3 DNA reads TGTGCCACCAGCAGAGGGGACTATTTGAGGGGGGAGACCCAGTACTTC.

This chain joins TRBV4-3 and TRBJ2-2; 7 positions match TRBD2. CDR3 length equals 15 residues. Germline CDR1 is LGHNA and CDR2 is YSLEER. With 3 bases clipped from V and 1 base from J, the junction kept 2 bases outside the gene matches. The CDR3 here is CASSHSGRNTGELFF. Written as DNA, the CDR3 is TGCGCCAGCAGCCATAGCGGGCGGAACACCGGGGAGCTGTTTTTT.

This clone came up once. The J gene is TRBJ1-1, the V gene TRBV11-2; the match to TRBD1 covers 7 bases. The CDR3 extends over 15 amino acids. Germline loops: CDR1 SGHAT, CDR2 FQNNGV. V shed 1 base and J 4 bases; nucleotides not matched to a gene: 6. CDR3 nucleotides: TGTGCCAGCAGCTTAGCCGGGACAGCGGGCACTGAAGCTTTCTTT. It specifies CASSLAGTAGTEAFF.

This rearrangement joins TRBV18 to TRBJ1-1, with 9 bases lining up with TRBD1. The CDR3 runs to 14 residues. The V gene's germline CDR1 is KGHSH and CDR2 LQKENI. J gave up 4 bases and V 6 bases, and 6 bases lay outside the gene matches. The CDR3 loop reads CASSGTGGPTEAFF. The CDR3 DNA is TGTGCCAGCTCCGGAACAGGGGGCCCCACTGAAGCTTTCTTT.

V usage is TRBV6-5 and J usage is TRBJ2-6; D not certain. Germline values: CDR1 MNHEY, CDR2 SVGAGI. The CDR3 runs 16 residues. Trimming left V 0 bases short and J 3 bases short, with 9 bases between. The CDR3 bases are TGTGCCAGCAGTTACTCGGCCCCCGTTGGGGCCAACGTCCTGACTTTC. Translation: CASSYSAPVGANVLTF.

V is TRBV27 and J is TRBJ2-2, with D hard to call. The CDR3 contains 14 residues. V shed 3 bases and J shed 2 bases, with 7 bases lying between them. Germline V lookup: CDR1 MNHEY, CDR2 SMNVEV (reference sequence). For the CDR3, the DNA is TGTGCCAGCAGTTTCTCAGGCAACACCGGGGAGCTGTTTTTT. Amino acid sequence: CASSFSGNTGELFF.

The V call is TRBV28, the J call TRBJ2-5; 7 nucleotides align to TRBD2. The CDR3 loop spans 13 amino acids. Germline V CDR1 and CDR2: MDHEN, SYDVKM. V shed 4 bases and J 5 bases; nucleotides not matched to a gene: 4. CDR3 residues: CASSSGGEETQYF. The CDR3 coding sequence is TGTGCCAGCAGTTCGGGGGGAGAGGAGACCCAGTACTTC.